These 21 T cell receptor beta chains were sequenced from one sample in a study of early T cells in non-severe SARS-CoV-2 infection. TCRdb fed the 5' RACE reads into MiXCR, producing one record per CDR3 protein. The sample has 95,000 to 150,000 distinct CDR3 sequences; under 15% are singletons. The sequenced sample was whole blood. These receptors were collected from an adult who was a healthcare worker with PCR-confirmed SARS-CoV-2 infection or an uninfected control (not recorded which).

As for this clonotype: Given a much more abundant clone one base away, this may be a read error. This rearrangement joins TRBV30 to TRBJ2-1; 13 positions agree with TRBD2. The germline V gene encodes CDR1 GTSNPN and CDR2 SVGIG (reference sequence). This CDR3 has 18 amino acids. The CDR3 region has the DNA TGTGCCTGGAGTGGCCGAGGGACTAGCGGGGAGACCTACAATGAGCCGTTCTTC. It encodes CAWSGRGTSGETYNEPFF.

The rearrangement links TRBV12-3 or TRBV12-4 to TRBJ1-4, with TRBD1 matching 12 bases. The CDR3 totals 15 residues. The V segment lost 6 bases and the J segment 7 bases; nucleotides outside the gene matches: 6. CDR3 protein: CASSGTGGAGEKLFF. Here the CDR3 DNA reads TGTGCCAGCAGCGGGACAGGGGGCGCAGGTGAAAAACTGTTTTTT.

The chain is built from TRBV11-2 and TRBJ2-7; no firm D call. CDR1 and CDR2 from the germline V gene are SGHAT and FQNNGV. Trimming stripped 5 bases from V and 7 bases from J, with 24 bases between. CDR3 length: 16 residues. The CDR3 region is CASSHAVLSVTREQYF. The CDR3 nucleotides read TGTGCCAGCAGCCATGCTGTTTTGTCAGTTACTCGGGAGCAGTACTTC. The whole variable domain, filled in from reference TRBV11-2 and TRBJ2-7, reads EAGVAQSPRYKIIEKRQSVAFWCNPISGHATLYWYQQILGQGPKLLIQFQNNGVVDDSQLPKDRFSAERLKGVDSTLKIQPAKLEDSAVYLCASSHAVLSVTREQYFGPGTRLTVT.

This chain links TRBV29-1 with TRBJ1-2; TRBD1 might be the D (6 bases). The germline V gene has CDR1 SQVTM and CDR2 ANQGSEA. V lost 6 bases, J lost 6 bases, and 17 bases lay in between. This CDR3 is built from 13 residues. CDR3 sequence (DNA): TGCAGCGTGCCGCTCGACAGGTCAGATGGCTACACCTTC. Translation: CSVPLDRSDGYTF.

This clonotype turned up a few times. No conserved phenylalanine or tryptophan ends this CDR3, so it is likely a read error. The DNA is omitted, as the CDR3 cannot be located on it reliably, and the CDR3 follows TCRdb's listing. V is TRBV18 and J is TRBJ2-1; TRBD1 is the table's D call, not checked against the DNA. The germline CDR1 and CDR2 sequences are KGHSH and LQKENI. Both ends counted, the CDR3 spans 14 residues. The CDR3 spells CASSEGQDGTSGSV.

The chain carries TRBV12-3 or TRBV12-4 and TRBJ2-1; 7 bases fit TRBD2. V was pared by 2 bases and J by 15 bases, with 13 bases of the junction left unmatched. CDR3 length: 14 amino acids. The CDR3 sequence is CASSLSSGREGRFF. CDR3 coding DNA: TGTGCCAGCAGTTTAAGTTCCGGTAGGGAGGGACGGTTCTTC.

This clonotype came up once. This chain joins TRBV12-3 or TRBV12-4 and TRBJ1-2; D remains unclear. V was pared by 2 bases and J by 0 bases, with 7 bases between. The CDR3 runs to 14 residues. In DNA form, the CDR3 reads TGTGCCAGCAGTTTATTACATACTAACTATGGCTACACCTTC. Protein product: CASSLLHTNYGYTF.

The chain combines TRBV20-1 with TRBJ2-2; D is ambiguous. From germline, CDR1 is DFQATT and CDR2 SNEGSKA (reference sequence). This CDR3 is 14 amino acids long. V was cut by 3 bases and J by 1 base, with 9 bases left in between. The chain's CDR3 is CSASGQQNTGELFF. The CDR3 DNA reads as TGCAGTGCTAGCGGGCAACAGAACACCGGGGAGCTGTTTTTT.

The V call is TRBV19, the J call TRBJ2-7; 7 bases line up with TRBD1. CDR3 length: 14 residues. CDR1 is LNHDA, CDR2 SQIVND, per germline (reference sequence). The trim removed 7 bases at V and 0 bases at J, leaving 6 bases unmatched. CDR3 region: CASNMRQGSYEQYF. The CDR3 nucleotides read TGTGCCAGTAATATGAGACAGGGCTCCTACGAGCAGTACTTC.

This clonotype was counted a few times. This chain joins TRBV6-6 and TRBJ1-1; 7 nucleotides align to TRBD1. This CDR3 spans 15 amino acids. The germline V gene has CDR1 MNHNY and CDR2 SVGAGI (reference sequence). V was clipped by 5 bases and J by 4 bases; unmatched bases: 10. CDR3 sequence: CASSIAGGGSTEAFF. The CDR3 bases are TGTGCCAGCAGTATCGCAGGGGGAGGCTCCACTGAAGCTTTCTTT.

The V and J genes are TRBV5-1 and TRBJ2-3; D is uncertain. CDR1 SGHRS and CDR2 YFSETQ come from the germline V gene. This CDR3 spans 14 amino acids. With 2 bases removed from V and 6 bases from J, the gap between germline ends came to 13 bases. CDR3 nucleotide sequence: TGCGCCAGCAGCTTAGGACCCGGTGTGGATACGCAGTATTTT. This sequence encodes CASSLGPGVDTQYF.

This clonotype appeared a few times. The chain employs TRBV6-1 and TRBJ2-1; D remains ambiguous. This CDR3 spans 11 amino acids. V lost 8 bases to trimming and J lost 4 bases, with 6 bases between them. Germline lookup yields CDR1 MNHNS and CDR2 SASEGT. The CDR3 DNA reads TGTGCCAGCTGGGTTTACAATGAGCAGTTCTTC. Its protein product is CASWVYNEQFF.

V usage is TRBV5-8 and J usage is TRBJ1-1; D is unclear. This CDR3 region has 15 residues. Germline V gene data show CDR1 as SGHTS and CDR2 as YDEGEE. Trimming took off 0 bases at V and 4 bases at J, with 13 bases between the two ends. The CDR3, as DNA: TGTGCCAGCAGCTTGGAATCAGCAGGTCCCACTGAAGCTTTCTTT. Amino acids: CASSLESAGPTEAFF.

This clonotype was counted only a few times. In DNA form, the CDR3 reads TGTGCCAGCAGCGGACAGGGGGCAGCGTCTCTAAAAAACATTCAGTACTTC. Protein: CASSGQGAASLKNIQYF. V usage is TRBV12-3 or TRBV12-4 and J usage is TRBJ2-4; 11 bases align to TRBD1. J lost 4 bases, V lost 6 bases, and 11 bases had no gene match. The length of the CDR3 is 17 residues.

This clonotype has just a few counts. The rearrangement uses TRBV3-1 and TRBJ2-5; D uncertain. The CDR3 spans 13 residues. The germline CDR1 and CDR2 sequences are LGHDT and YNNKEL (reference sequence). Between the trimmed V and J ends, which lost 1 base and 4 bases, there was a span of 7 bases. The CDR3 protein is CASSQGEAETQYF. DNA for the CDR3: TGTGCCAGCAGCCAAGGAGAGGCAGAGACCCAGTACTTC.

The chain couples TRBV9 to TRBJ1-4; D gene ambiguous. The CDR3 is 15 residues long. The V end was cut by 0 bases, the J end by 5 bases, with 11 bases between. CDR1 is SGDLS, CDR2 YYNGEE, per germline. The CDR3 protein is CASSVEGGRNEKLFF. The CDR3 region has the DNA TGTGCCAGCAGCGTAGAGGGAGGGCGAAATGAAAAACTGTTTTTT.

This clonotype was seen repeatedly, ten times or more. The rearrangement links TRBV7-6 to TRBJ2-3, with 10 bases matching TRBD2. The ends lost 5 bases at V and 0 bases at J; junction bases unmatched: 2. The CDR3 has 15 residues. From germline, CDR1 is SGHVS and CDR2 FNYEAQ. As DNA, the CDR3 is TGTGCCAGCAGCAAGCGGGGGGGAAGCACAGATACGCAGTATTTT. Its protein is CASSKRGGSTDTQYF.

V and J are TRBV20-1 and TRBJ2-1; TRBD2 matches at 10 bases. V was pared by 4 bases and J by 4 bases, with 7 bases of the junction left unmatched. CDR1 is DFQATT, CDR2 SNEGSKA, per germline (reference sequence). The CDR3 length is 15 residues. The DNA of the CDR3 is TGCAGTGCTATAATAGCGGGGGGACTTTACAATGAGCAGTTCTTC. It specifies CSAIIAGGLYNEQFF.

This clonotype was seen only a few times. The gene calls are TRBV18 and TRBJ1-4; 7 positions agree with TRBD1. After removal of 0 bases from V and 5 bases from J, the junction contained 3 bases not matched to a gene. CDR3 size: 15 residues. CDR1 KGHSH and CDR2 LQKENI come from the germline V gene. CDR3 in amino acids: CASSPPTGKNEKLFF. The CDR3 DNA reads as TGTGCCAGCTCACCACCGACAGGGAAAAATGAAAAACTGTTTTTT. Drawing the rest from reference TRBV18 and TRBJ1-4, the complete variable domain is NAGVMQNPRHLVRRRGQEARLRCSPMKGHSHVYWYRQLPEEGLKFMVYLQKENIIDESGMPKERFSAEFPKEGPSILRIQQVVRGDSAAYFCASSPPTGKNEKLFFGSGTQLSVL.

This clonotype was counted only a few times. CDR3 in DNA: TGTGCCAGCAGCTTAGAGGCAGGGCCCTACTTCACCGGGGAGCTGTTTTTT. It is translated as CASSLEAGPYFTGELFF. The chain employs TRBV7-9 and TRBJ2-2; TRBD1 is a possible D gene (5 bases). Germline CDR1 and CDR2: SEHNR and FQNEAQ (reference sequence). V was clipped by 1 base and J by 4 bases, with 16 bases between them. The CDR3 is made up of 17 amino acids.

V gene TRBV20-1 combines with J gene TRBJ1-5, with 7 bases identical to TRBD1. There are 13 residues in the CDR3. Trimming removed 6 bases from V and 5 bases from J; junction bases left unmatched: 7. Looked up from germline, CDR1 is DFQATT and CDR2 is SNEGSKA (reference sequence). Here the CDR3 reads CSAETGLDQPQHF. The CDR3 DNA sequence: TGCAGTGCCGAGACAGGGTTGGATCAGCCCCAGCATTTT.